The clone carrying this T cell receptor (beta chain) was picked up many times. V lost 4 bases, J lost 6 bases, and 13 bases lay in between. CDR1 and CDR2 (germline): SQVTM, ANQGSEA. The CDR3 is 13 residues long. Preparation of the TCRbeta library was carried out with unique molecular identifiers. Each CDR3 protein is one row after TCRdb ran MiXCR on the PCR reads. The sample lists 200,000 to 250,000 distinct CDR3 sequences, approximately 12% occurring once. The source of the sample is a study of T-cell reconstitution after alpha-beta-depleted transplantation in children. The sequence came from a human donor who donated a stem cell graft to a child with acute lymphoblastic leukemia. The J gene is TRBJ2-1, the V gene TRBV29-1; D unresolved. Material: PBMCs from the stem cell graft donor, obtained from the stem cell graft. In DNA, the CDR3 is TGCAGCGTTGCAGAATTGTCAGGCAATGAGCAGTTCTTC. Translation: CSVAELSGNEQFF.